This record covers a single T cell receptor (beta chain). Germline assignment: CDR1 MNHEY and CDR2 SVGAGI. V lost 4 bases to trimming and J lost 8 bases, with 17 bases between them. The length of the CDR3 is 15 residues. In the original workflow: Cell counts per sample came from amplifying reference gene primers. Libraries were prepared by immunoSEQ multiplex PCR; TCRdb keeps only in-frame clonotypes and omits some of them. The V and J calls and clone size were taken over from that table, and D and trimming were inferred from the DNA. This sample carries some 170,000 clones, roughly 90% of them seen once, and the ten largest clones take roughly a sixth. The sample is drawn from a study of blood T cell repertoires in COVID-19. Study in general: Samples taken during acute and convalescent COVID-19 were collected in the United States, Italy and Spain.

The material sequenced was peripheral blood. This TCR came from a man between 60 and 70 years old with active or convalescent COVID-19. The genes are TRBV6-5 and TRBJ1-4, with D maybe TRBD1 (6 bases). The CDR3 reads CASSSTGQLKEKLFF. CDR3 coding DNA: TGTGCCAGCAGTTCCACAGGGCAGCTAAAGGAAAAACTGTTTTTT.